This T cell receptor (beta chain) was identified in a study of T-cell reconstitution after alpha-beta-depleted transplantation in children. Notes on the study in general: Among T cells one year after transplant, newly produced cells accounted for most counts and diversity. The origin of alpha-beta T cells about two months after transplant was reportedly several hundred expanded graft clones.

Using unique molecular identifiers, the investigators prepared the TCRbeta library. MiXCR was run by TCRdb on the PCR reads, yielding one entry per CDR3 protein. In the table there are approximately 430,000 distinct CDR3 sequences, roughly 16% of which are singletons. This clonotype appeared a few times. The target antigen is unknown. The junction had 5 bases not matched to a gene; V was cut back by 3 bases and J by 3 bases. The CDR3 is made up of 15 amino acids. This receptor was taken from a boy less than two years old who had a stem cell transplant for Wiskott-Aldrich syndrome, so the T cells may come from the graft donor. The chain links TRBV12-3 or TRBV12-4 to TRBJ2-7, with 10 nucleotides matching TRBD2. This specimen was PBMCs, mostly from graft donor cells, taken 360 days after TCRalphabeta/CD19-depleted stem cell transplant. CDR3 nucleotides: TGTGCCAGCAGTTTGGCCAGGACTAGCGGCTACGAGCAGTACTTC. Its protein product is CASSLARTSGYEQYF.